This TCR beta chain was captured by sequencing in a study of patients and donors after allogeneic stem cell transplantation. Via MiXCR, TCRdb re-called the RT-PCR reads, giving one row per CDR3 protein. The repertoire has under 200,000 distinct CDR3 sequences, 30% of them found once; the top ten carry around 3%. Germline CDR1 is LGHNA and CDR2 is YSLEER. The CDR3 contains 17 residues. The junction had 2 bases not matched to a gene; V was cut back by 0 bases and J by 0 bases. The genes are TRBV4-3 and TRBJ2-3, with 11 bases aligning to TRBD2. Source material: blood, either unsorted or a sorted T cell fraction (not recorded which). The sequence was collected from a human donor who was either an allogeneic HSCT recipient or a stem cell or donor lymphocyte infusion donor (not recorded which). It is not recorded whose cells these are; they may come from a transplant donor. Written as DNA, the CDR3 is TGCGCCAGCAGCCAAGAGGGACTAGCGGTTAGCACAGATACGCAGTATTTT. This gives the protein CASSQEGLAVSTDTQYF.